One and the same sample provided the 10 T cell receptor beta chains below, sequenced in a study of T cell responses to AZD1222 COVID-19 vaccine. Measured with immunoSEQ multiplex PCR; TCRdb has only the in-frame clones, and not every one. The sample contains about 180,000 clones, about 90% of which appear only once. This specimen consisted of peripheral blood, obtained on day 0 of AZD1222 vaccination. Receptors were obtained from an adult in good health.

The chain has TRBV3-1 (or the pseudogene TRBV3-2) and TRBJ1-3; D is undetermined. The V gene lost 2 bases and the J gene lost 0 bases, with 11 bases spanning the gap. Germline lookup yields CDR1 LGHDT and CDR2 YNNKEL (reference sequence). The CDR3 runs 16 residues. CDR3 in DNA: TGTGCCAGCAGCCAATCGGACGGACGCTCTGGAAACACCATATATTTT. The encoded protein is CASSQSDGRSGNTIYF.

V and J are TRBV4-2 and TRBJ2-3, with D perhaps matching TRBD2 (6 bases). Trimming took off 3 bases at V and 0 bases at J, with 16 bases between the two ends. In germline, CDR1 is LGHNA, CDR2 YNFKEQ. The CDR3 extends over 17 amino acids. The CDR3 DNA reads TGTGCCAGCAGCCAGAGGAGGACTACCGAAAGCACAGATACGCAGTATTTT. Its protein product is CASSQRRTTESTDTQYF.

The chain uses TRBV7-8 and TRBJ2-7, with TRBD2 matching 7 bases. This CDR3 region has 13 residues. Trimming took 5 bases from V and 5 from J; bases not matched to a gene: 6. Germline V gene lookup returns CDR1 SGHVS and CDR2 FQNEAQ. The CDR3 loop is CASSPRAGDEQYF. CDR3 DNA sequence: TGTGCCAGCAGCCCCCGGGCGGGGGACGAGCAGTACTTC.

The gene calls are TRBV5-4 and TRBJ1-4; 7 positions agree with TRBD1. The CDR3 is 16 residues long. V was pared by 3 bases and J by 3 bases, with 8 bases of the junction left unmatched. Germline V gene lookup returns CDR1 SGHNT and CDR2 YYREEE (reference sequence). CDR3 DNA: TGTGCCAGCAGCTGGACAGGACGAGCGGCTAATGAAAAACTGTTTTTT. Amino acid sequence: CASSWTGRAANEKLFF.

The chain is built from TRBV30 and TRBJ1-4, with a tentative D call TRBD1 (5 bases). Per germline, CDR1 GTSNPN and CDR2 SVGIG (reference sequence). The CDR3 is 14 residues long. Trimming removed 6 bases from V and 0 bases from J, with 11 bases in between. CDR3: CACPQAPTNEKLFF. Written as DNA, the CDR3 is TGTGCCTGCCCACAGGCGCCAACTAATGAAAAACTGTTTTTT.

CDR3 in DNA: TGTGCCAGCAGCCCGACAGGGGTCGCCGGGGAGCTGTTTTTT. Translation: CASSPTGVAGELFF. This chain connects TRBV4-2 to TRBJ2-2, with 8 nucleotides matching TRBD1. The junction had 4 bases not matched to a gene; V was cut back by 4 bases and J by 6 bases. Germline V gene data show CDR1 as LGHNA and CDR2 as YNFKEQ. This CDR3 comprises 14 residues.

This clone was seen a single time. The chain combines TRBV7-2 with TRBJ2-5; possibly TRBD1 or TRBD2 for D (5 bases each). The CDR3 is 14 amino acids. Trimming stripped 5 bases from V and 5 bases from J, with 15 bases between. Germline V lookup: CDR1 SGHTA, CDR2 FQGNSA. The CDR3 protein is CASSPPGLPETQYF. CDR3 coding DNA: TGTGCCAGCAGCCCACCGGGGCTCCCCGAGACCCAGTACTTC. The full variable domain, its missing parts supplied by reference TRBV7-2 and TRBJ2-5, is GAGVSQSPSNKVTEKGKDVELRCDPISGHTALYWYRQSLGQGLEFLIYFQGNSAPDKSGLPSDRFSAERTGGSVSTLTIQRTQQEDSAVYLCASSPPGLPETQYFGPGTRLLVL.

The V call is TRBV6-1, the J call TRBJ1-2; D gene unclear. The length of the CDR3 is 13 residues. V lost 2 bases and J 7 bases, leaving 11 bases between the germline ends. Germline V gene lookup returns CDR1 MNHNS and CDR2 SASEGT. The CDR3 DNA sequence: TGTGCCAGCAGTGAACAGGTGGGAGGTGGCTACACCTTC. Protein product: CASSEQVGGGYTF.

The chain uses TRBV28 and TRBJ2-7, with D maybe TRBD2 (6 bases). This CDR3 contains 12 residues. The germline gives CDR1 MDHEN, CDR2 SYDVKM. The V end was cut by 3 bases, the J end by 7 bases, with 10 bases between. The CDR3 sequence: CASSFARGEQYF. CDR3 nucleotide sequence: TGTGCCAGCAGTTTTGCTCGGGGGGAGCAGTACTTC.

The chain is built from TRBV19 and TRBJ2-1, with 9 bases that match TRBD1. Germline CDR1 LNHDA, CDR2 SQIVND (reference sequence). V dropped 3 bases and J dropped 0; count of bases not matched to a gene: 0. CDR3 size: 15 residues. CDR3 region: CASSMDRGSYNEQFF. For the CDR3, the DNA is TGTGCCAGTAGTATGGACAGGGGCTCCTACAATGAGCAGTTCTTC.